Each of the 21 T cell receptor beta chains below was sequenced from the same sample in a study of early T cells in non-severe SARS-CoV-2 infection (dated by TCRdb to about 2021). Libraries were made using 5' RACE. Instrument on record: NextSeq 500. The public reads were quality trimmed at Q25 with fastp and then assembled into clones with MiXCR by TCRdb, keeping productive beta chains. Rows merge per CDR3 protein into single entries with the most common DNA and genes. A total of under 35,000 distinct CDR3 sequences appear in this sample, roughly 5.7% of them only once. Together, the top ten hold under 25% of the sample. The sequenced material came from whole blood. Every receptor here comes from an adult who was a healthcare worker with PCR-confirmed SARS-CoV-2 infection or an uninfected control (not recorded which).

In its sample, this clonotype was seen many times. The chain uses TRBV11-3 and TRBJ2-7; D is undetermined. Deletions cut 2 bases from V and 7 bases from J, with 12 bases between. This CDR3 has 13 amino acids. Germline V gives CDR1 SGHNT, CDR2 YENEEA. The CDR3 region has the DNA TGTGCCAGCAGCTTACACCCTGGGTGGGAGCAGTACTTC. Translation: CASSLHPGWEQYF.

The CDR3 region has the DNA TGTGCCAGCAGCTTGGTAGCGGGGGGGTTGCATGAGCAGTTCTTC. This sequence encodes CASSLVAGGLHEQFF. This chain joins TRBV5-4 and TRBJ2-1; the match to TRBD2 covers 11 bases. The V segment lost 0 bases and the J segment 8 bases; nucleotides outside the gene matches: 4. Germline lookup yields CDR1 SGHNT and CDR2 YYREEE (reference sequence). The CDR3 is made up of 15 amino acids.

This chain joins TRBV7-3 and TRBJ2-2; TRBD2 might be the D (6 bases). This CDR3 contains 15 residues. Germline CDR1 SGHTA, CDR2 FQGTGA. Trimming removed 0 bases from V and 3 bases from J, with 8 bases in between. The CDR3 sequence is CASSLTSGHTGELFF. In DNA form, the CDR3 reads TGTGCCAGCAGCTTAACTAGCGGTCACACCGGGGAGCTGTTTTTT.

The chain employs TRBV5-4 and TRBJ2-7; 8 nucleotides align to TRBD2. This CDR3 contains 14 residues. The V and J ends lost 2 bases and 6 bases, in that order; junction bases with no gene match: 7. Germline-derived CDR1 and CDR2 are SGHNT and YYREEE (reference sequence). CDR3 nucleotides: TGTGCCAGCAGCTTCCCGGGACTAGTTGCCGAGCAGTACTTC. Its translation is CASSFPGLVAEQYF. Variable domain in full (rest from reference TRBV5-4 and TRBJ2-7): ETGVTQSPTHLIKTRGQQVTLRCSSQSGHNTVSWYQQALGQGPQFIFQYYREEENGRGNFPPRFSGLQFPNYSSELNVNALELDDSALYLCASSFPGLVAEQYFGPGTRLTVT.

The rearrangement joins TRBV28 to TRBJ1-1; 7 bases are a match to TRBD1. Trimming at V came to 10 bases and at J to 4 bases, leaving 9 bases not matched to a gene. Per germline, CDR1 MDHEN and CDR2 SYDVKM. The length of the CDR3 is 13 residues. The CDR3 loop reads CATGEAGGTEAFF. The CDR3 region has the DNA TGTGCCACGGGCGAGGCAGGGGGCACTGAAGCTTTCTTT.

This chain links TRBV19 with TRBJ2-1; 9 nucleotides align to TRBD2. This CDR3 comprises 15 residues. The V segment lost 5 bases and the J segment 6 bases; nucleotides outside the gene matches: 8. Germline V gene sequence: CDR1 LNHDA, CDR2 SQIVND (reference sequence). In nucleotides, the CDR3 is TGTGCCAGTAGTCGTGCGGGAGGGCCCCCCAATGAGCAGTTCTTC. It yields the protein CASSRAGGPPNEQFF.

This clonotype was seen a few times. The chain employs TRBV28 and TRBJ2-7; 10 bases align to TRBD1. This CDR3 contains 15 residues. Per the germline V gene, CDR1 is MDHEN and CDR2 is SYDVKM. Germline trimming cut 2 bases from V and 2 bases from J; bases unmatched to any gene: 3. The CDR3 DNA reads TGTGCCAGCAGTTTACGGACAGGGGGAGCCTACGAGCAGTACTTC. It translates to CASSLRTGGAYEQYF.

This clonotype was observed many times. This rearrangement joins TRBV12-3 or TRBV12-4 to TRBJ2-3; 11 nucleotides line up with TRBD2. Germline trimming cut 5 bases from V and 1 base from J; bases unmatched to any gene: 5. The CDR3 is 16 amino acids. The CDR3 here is CASSSISGRGTDTQYF. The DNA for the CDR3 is TGTGCCAGCAGTAGCATTAGCGGGAGGGGCACAGATACGCAGTATTTT.

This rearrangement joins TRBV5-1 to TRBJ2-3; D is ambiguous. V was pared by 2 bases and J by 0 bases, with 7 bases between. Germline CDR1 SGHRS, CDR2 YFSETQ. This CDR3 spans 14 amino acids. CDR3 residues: CASSLGRSTDTQYF. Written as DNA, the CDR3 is TGCGCCAGCAGCTTAGGGCGGAGCACAGATACGCAGTATTTT. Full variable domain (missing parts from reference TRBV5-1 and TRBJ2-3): KAGVTQTPRYLIKTRGQQVTLSCSPISGHRSVSWYQQTPGQGLQFLFEYFSETQRNKGNFPGRFSGRQFSNSRSEMNVSTLELGDSALYLCASSLGRSTDTQYFGPGTRLTVL.

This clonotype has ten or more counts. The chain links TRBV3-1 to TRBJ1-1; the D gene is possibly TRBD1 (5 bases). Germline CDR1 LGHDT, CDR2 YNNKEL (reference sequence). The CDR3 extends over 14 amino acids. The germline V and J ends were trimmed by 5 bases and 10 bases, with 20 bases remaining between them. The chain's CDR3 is CASSTRTSLIGAFF. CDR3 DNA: TGTGCCAGCAGCACCCGGACAAGCTTGATAGGAGCTTTCTTT.

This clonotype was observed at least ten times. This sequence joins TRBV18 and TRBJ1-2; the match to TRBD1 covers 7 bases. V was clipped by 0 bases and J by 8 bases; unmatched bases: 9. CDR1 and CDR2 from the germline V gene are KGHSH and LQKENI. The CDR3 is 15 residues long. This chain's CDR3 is CASSPPSRGSEGYTF. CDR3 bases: TGTGCCAGCTCACCACCGTCCAGGGGGTCGGAGGGCTACACCTTC.

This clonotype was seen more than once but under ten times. DNA for the CDR3: TGTGCCAGCACCCCCCCCACGGGAAGGGGAAAATCACCCCTCCACTTT. Its translation is CASTPPTGRGKSPLHF. The chain is built from TRBV28 and TRBJ1-6, with a possible D match to TRBD1 (5 bases). V dropped 7 bases and J dropped 10 bases, with 23 bases sitting between them. The CDR3 is made up of 16 amino acids. The V gene's germline CDR1 is MDHEN and CDR2 SYDVKM. Based on the CDR3 plus reference TRBV28 and TRBJ1-6, the full variable domain is DVKVTQSSRYLVKRTGEKVFLECVQDMDHENMFWYRQDPGLGLRLIYFSYDVKMKEKGDIPEGYSVSREKKERFSLILESASTNQTSMYLCASTPPTGRGKSPLHFGNGTRLTVT.

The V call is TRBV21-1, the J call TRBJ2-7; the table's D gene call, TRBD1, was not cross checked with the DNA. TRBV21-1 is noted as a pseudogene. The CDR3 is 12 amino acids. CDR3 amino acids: CASSPDKYEQYF. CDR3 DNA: TGTGCCAGCAGCCCGGACAAGTACGAGCAGTACTTC.

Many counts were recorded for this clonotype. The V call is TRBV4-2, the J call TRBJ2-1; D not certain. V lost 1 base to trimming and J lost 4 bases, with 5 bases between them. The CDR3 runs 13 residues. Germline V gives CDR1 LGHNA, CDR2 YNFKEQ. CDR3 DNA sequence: TGTGCCAGCAGCCAAGTGGGTTACAATGAGCAGTTCTTC. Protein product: CASSQVGYNEQFF.

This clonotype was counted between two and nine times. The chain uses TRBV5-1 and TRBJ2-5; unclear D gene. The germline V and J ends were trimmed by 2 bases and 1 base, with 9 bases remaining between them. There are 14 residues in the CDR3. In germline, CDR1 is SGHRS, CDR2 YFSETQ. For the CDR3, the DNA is TGCGCCAGCAGCTTTAAGGGCGTCCAAGAGACCCAGTACTTC. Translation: CASSFKGVQETQYF.

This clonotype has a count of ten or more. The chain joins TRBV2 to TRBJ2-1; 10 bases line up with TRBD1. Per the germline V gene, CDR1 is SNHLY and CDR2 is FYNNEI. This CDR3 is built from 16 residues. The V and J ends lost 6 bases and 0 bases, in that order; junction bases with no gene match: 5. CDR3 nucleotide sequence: TGTGCCAGCAGCGGGACAGGGGTGAGCTCCTACAATGAGCAGTTCTTC. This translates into CASSGTGVSSYNEQFF.

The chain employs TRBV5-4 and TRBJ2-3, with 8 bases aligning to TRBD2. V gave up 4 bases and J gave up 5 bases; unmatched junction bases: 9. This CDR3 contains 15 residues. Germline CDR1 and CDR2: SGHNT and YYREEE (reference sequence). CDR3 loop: CASSLPGTRRDTQYF. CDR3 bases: TGTGCCAGCAGCCTCCCCGGGACTAGAAGAGATACGCAGTATTTT.

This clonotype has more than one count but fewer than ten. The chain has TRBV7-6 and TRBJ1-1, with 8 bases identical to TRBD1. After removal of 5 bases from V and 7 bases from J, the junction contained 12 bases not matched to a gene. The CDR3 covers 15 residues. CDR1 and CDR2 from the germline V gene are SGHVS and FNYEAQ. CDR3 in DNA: TGTGCCAGCAGCCGTCAGGGACAGGCCCTGAGTGAAGCTTTCTTT. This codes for CASSRQGQALSEAFF.

CDR3: CASSVGTHQETQYF. The CDR3 DNA reads TGTGCCAGCAGCGTTGGGACGCACCAAGAGACCCAGTACTTC. The chain carries TRBV9 and TRBJ2-5, with D possibly being TRBD1 or TRBD2 (5 bases each). The V and J ends lost 2 bases and 0 bases respectively, with 8 bases between them. The CDR3 runs to 14 residues. Germline values: CDR1 SGDLS, CDR2 YYNGEE.

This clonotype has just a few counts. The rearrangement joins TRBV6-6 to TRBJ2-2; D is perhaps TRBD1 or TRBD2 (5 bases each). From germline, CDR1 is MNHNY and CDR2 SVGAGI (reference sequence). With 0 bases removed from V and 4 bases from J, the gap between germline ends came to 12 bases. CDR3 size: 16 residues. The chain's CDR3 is CASSYSGPTPTGELFF. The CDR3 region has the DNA TGTGCCAGCAGTTACTCGGGACCTACTCCCACCGGGGAGCTGTTTTTT.

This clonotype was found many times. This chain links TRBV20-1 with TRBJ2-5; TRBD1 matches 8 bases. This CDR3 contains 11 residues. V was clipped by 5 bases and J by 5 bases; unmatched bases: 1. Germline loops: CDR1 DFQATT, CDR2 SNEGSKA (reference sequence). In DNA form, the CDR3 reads TGCAGTGCTCCAGGGGGCGAGACCCAGTACTTC. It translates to CSAPGGETQYF.